This record covers a single TCR beta chain. Its antigen is not identified. Produced via immunoSEQ multiplex PCR; TCRdb's table is partial and in-frame only. Seen here are around 67,000 clones, around 80% observed once, and the top ten hold approximately 4.5%. The sample is drawn from a study of a mutant IDH1 vaccine in newly diagnosed glioma. Overall study context: The treated population exhibited a male proportion of roughly 60%, a female proportion of around 38%, and a mean age of approximately 41 years.

Study conclusions and caveats: Altogether, 85% to 95% of patients exhibited vaccine-induced immune responses.

Time point here: baseline, week 1 (first vaccination visit). Treatment: pre-vaccination baseline after standard-of-care therapy. Germline CDR1 is SEHNR and CDR2 is FQNEAQ (reference sequence). The CDR3 totals 17 residues. The trim removed 5 bases at V and 0 bases at J, leaving 10 bases unmatched. This specimen consisted of peripheral blood mononuclear cells (PBMCs), obtained from a glioma patient treated with radiotherapy, temozolomide or both. The TCR comes from a woman aged 18-29 years with glioma. Some clones in this sample may be carry-over from other donors' samples. This chain uses TRBV7-9 with TRBJ2-7, with TRBD1 identical over 10 bases. CDR3 bases: TGTGCCAGCAGCCCCGACCTCCGGGACAGGGGCTCCTACGAGCAGTACTTC. This sequence encodes CASSPDLRDRGSYEQYF.